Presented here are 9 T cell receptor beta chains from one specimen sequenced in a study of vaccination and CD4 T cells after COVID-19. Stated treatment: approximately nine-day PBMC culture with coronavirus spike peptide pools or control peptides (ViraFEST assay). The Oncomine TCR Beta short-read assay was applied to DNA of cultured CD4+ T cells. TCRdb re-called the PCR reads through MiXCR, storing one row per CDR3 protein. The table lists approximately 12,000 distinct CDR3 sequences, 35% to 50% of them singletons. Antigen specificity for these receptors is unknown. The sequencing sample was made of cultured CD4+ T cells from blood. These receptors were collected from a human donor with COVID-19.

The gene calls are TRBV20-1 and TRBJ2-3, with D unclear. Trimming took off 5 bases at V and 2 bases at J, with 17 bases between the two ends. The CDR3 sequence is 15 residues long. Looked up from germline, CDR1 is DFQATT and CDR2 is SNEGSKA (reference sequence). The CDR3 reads CSASEWDSITDTQYF. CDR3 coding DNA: TGCAGTGCTTCCGAGTGGGATTCGATCACAGATACGCAGTATTTT.

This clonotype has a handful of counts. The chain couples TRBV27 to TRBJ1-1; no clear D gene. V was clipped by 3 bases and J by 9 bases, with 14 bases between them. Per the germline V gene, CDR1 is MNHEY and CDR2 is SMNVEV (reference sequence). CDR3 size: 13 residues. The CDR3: CASSFRLGGQAFF. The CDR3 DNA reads TGTGCCAGCAGTTTTAGGCTGGGCGGGCAAGCTTTCTTT.

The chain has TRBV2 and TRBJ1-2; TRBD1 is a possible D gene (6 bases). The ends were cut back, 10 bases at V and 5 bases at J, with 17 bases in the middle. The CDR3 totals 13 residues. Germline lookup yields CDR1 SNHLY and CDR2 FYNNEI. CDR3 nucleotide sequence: TGTGCCACCAAAACAGGGAAGGATTATGGCTACACCTTC. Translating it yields CATKTGKDYGYTF.

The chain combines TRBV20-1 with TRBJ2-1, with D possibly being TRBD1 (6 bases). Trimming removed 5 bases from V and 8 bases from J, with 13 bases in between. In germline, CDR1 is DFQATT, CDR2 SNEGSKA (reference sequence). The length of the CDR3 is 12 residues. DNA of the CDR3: TGCAGTGCTGGCCTACAGGGAGATGAGCAGTTCTTC. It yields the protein CSAGLQGDEQFF.

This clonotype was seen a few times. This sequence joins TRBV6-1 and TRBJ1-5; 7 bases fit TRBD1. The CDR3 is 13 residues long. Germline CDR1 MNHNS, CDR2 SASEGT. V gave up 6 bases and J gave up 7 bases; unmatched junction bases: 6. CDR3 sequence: CASRSTGDQPQHF. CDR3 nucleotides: TGTGCCAGCAGGAGCACAGGGGACCAGCCCCAGCATTTT.

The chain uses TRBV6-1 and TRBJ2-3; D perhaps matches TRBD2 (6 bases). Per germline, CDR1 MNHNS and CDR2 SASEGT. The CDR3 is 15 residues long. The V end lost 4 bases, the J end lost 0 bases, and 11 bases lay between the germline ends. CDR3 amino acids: CASSGWTTSTDTQYF. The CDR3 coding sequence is TGTGCCAGCAGTGGTTGGACTACTAGCACAGATACGCAGTATTTT.

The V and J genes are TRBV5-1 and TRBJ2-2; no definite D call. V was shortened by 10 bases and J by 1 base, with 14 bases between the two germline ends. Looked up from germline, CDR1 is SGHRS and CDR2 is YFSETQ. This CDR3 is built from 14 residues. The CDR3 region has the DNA TGCGCCTGCCGGACCGGGCTGAACACCGGGGAGCTGTTTTTT. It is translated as CACRTGLNTGELFF.

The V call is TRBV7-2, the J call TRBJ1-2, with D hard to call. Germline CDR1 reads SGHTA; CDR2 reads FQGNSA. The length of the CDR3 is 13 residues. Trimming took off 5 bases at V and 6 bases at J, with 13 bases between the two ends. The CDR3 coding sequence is TGTGCCAGCAGCCGAGTTAGTAGGGATGGCTACACCTTC. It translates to CASSRVSRDGYTF.

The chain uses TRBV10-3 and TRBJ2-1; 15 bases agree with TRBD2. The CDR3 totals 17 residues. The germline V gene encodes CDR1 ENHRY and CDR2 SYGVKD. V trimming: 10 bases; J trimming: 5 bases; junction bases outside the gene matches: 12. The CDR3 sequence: CATHGLAGGQDDNEQFF. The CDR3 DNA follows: TGTGCCACCCACGGACTAGCGGGGGGGCAAGACGACAATGAGCAGTTCTTC.